This T cell receptor (beta chain) was captured by sequencing in a study of quantifying T cell responses using KT2 cells. At the level of the study: TCR alpha and beta constant-region primers primed reverse transcription of RNA.

The CDR3 has 14 residues. Between the trimmed V and J ends, which lost 3 bases and 3 bases, there was a span of 8 bases. Per germline, CDR1 LGHNA and CDR2 YNFKEQ. The cDNA 3' end received a ligated oligonucleotide with a UMI. The first PCR ran 3 to 5 cycles with an equimolar RC1.1 and RC1.2 beta primer mix. TCRdb reprocessed the UMI-ligation and nested PCR reads with MiXCR, giving one entry per CDR3 protein. Among some 34,000 distinct CDR3 sequences listed, about 9.3% were seen once. The chain is built from TRBV4-2 and TRBJ2-2; D remains unclear. Sequencing was carried out using PBMCs spiked with cells of the T cell clone KT2. This TCR was sampled from a human donor. CDR3 in amino acids: CASSHLGYTGELFF. CDR3 nucleotides: TGTGCCAGCAGCCATCTGGGTTACACCGGGGAGCTGTTTTTT.